Here is one TCR beta chain with its context. Trimming removed 0 bases from V and 6 bases from J; junction bases left unmatched: 4. This CDR3 has 15 amino acids. CDR1 and CDR2 from the germline V gene are LNHNV and YYDKDF (reference sequence). Sequencing involved patients with CD8+CD57+ cell expansion previously shown by flow cytometry. The sample comes from a study of CD8+CD57+ T cells in acquired aplastic anemia. CDR3 and TCR beta VDJ profiling relied on a genomic DNA template. TCRdb passed the reads through MiXCR, listing each CDR3 protein once. The data contain about 180,000 distinct CDR3 sequences, less than 50% of them singletons.

This TCR was sampled from a human donor with aplastic anemia. The chain employs TRBV15 and TRBJ2-7, with 11 bases lining up with TRBD2. The source material was sorted CD4+, CD8+, or CD8+CD57+ T cells (not recorded which) from PBMCs. The CDR3 reads CATSRDLAGGREQYF. The CDR3 bases are TGTGCCACCAGCAGAGACCTAGCGGGAGGACGCGAGCAGTACTTC.